The 29 T cell receptor beta chains presented below share a single source sample, sequenced in a study of OX40 agonist ivuxolimab in advanced cancers. The data were produced by immunoSEQ multiplex PCR, yet TCRdb's version contains in-frame clones alone and is incomplete. The sample has tens of thousands of clones; just over 85% are singletons. The sequenced sample was CD4+ or CD8+ T cells sorted from blood, obtained in a trial of the OX40 agonist ivuxolimab. The receptors derive from an adult with an advanced solid tumor such as melanoma, head and neck, liver or kidney cancer.

The chain joins TRBV18 to TRBJ2-3, with 15 bases lining up with TRBD2. Germline V gives CDR1 KGHSH, CDR2 LQKENI. The CDR3 length is 18 residues. The junction had 6 bases not matched to a gene; V was cut back by 3 bases and J by 2 bases. CDR3 sequence (DNA): TGTGCCAGCTCACCGCTTGGACTAGCGGGGGGGATCACAGATACGCAGTATTTT. Translating gives CASSPLGLAGGITDTQYF.

A remark on this clone: Relative to the germline gene, one junction end is altered; a read error may explain this. The chain joins TRBV7-3 to TRBJ1-5; no clear D. From germline, CDR1 is SGHTA and CDR2 FQGTGA. The CDR3 runs to 17 residues. CDR3 protein: CASSQVDFGFSNQPQHF. Written as DNA, the CDR3 is TGCGCCAGCAGCCAAGTTGATTTCGGGTTTAGCAATCAGCCCCAGCATTTT.

J is TRBJ1-3 and V is TRBV11-2; 10 nucleotides line up with TRBD1. Germline V gene sequence: CDR1 SGHAT, CDR2 FQNNGV. The CDR3 is 14 amino acids. After removal of 5 bases from V and 5 bases from J, the junction contained 3 bases not matched to a gene. In DNA form, the CDR3 reads TGTGCCAGCAGCCGGACAGGGGGGAGAAACACCATATATTTT. It specifies CASSRTGGRNTIYF.

This rearrangement joins TRBV6-1 to TRBJ1-1, with unresolved D. Looked up from germline, CDR1 is MNHNS and CDR2 is SASEGT. This CDR3 has 13 residues. The V gene lost 1 base and the J gene lost 3 bases, with 6 bases spanning the gap. The CDR3 coding sequence is TGTGCCAGCAGTGAAGTGGGGTACACTGAAGCTTTCTTT. It codes for CASSEVGYTEAFF.

J is TRBJ2-3 and V is TRBV18; TRBD1 is a possible D gene (6 bases). V was pared by 6 bases and J by 3 bases, with 10 bases between. CDR1 is KGHSH, CDR2 LQKENI, per germline. This CDR3 is 13 amino acids long. As DNA, the CDR3 is TGTGCCAGCTCTCCTACAGGGACAGATACGCAGTATTTT. Protein: CASSPTGTDTQYF.

The chain employs TRBV15 and TRBJ2-6, with D tentatively TRBD1 (6 bases). The CDR3 is 18 residues long. CDR1 is LNHNV and CDR2 is YYDKDF in the germline V gene (reference sequence). Trimming took off 0 bases at V and 0 bases at J, with 12 bases between the two ends. This CDR3 is CATSRDSLDSSGANVLTF. The CDR3 DNA sequence: TGTGCCACCAGCAGAGACTCCCTGGACAGCTCTGGGGCCAACGTCCTGACTTTC.

The J gene is TRBJ1-6, the V gene TRBV5-1, with D perhaps matching TRBD1 (5 bases). The CDR3 length is 14 residues. The germline CDR1 and CDR2 sequences are SGHRS and YFSETQ. V was trimmed by 0 bases and J by 13 bases, leaving 14 bases between them. The CDR3, as DNA: TGCGCCAGCAGCTTGGCCGGGGACCGGGAGCCCCTCCACTTT. Encoded protein: CASSLAGDREPLHF.

The V and J genes are TRBV19 and TRBJ1-4; D is perhaps TRBD1 (5 bases). With 3 bases removed from V and 0 bases from J, the gap between germline ends came to 14 bases. This CDR3 region has 17 residues. Germline assignment: CDR1 LNHDA and CDR2 SQIVND (reference sequence). This chain's CDR3 is CASSIAGRGSTNEKLFF. As DNA, the CDR3 is TGTGCCAGTAGTATTGCGGGCCGGGGCTCAACTAATGAAAAACTGTTTTTT.

The rearrangement joins TRBV19 to TRBJ1-2, with D maybe TRBD1 (5 bases). Germline CDR1 is LNHDA and CDR2 is SQIVND (reference sequence). This CDR3 contains 13 residues. V was clipped by 5 bases and J by 8 bases, with 15 bases between them. Here the CDR3 DNA reads TGTGCCAGTAGTCTGGCCAGGGTTCGCGGCTACACCTTC. Amino acids: CASSLARVRGYTF. Drawing the rest from reference TRBV19 and TRBJ1-2, the complete variable domain is DGGITQSPKYLFRKEGQNVTLSCEQNLNHDAMYWYRQDPGQGLRLIYYSQIVNDFQKGDIAEGYSVSREKKESFPLTVTSAQKNPTAFYLCASSLARVRGYTFGSGTRLTVV.

This clone was counted only a few times. This rearrangement joins TRBV12-5 to TRBJ1-3; D not certain. CDR1 and CDR2 from the germline V gene are LGHNT and FRNRAP. The CDR3 is made up of 13 amino acids. V lost 6 bases to trimming and J lost 0 bases, with 6 bases between them. The CDR3 DNA reads TGTGCTAGTGGACACAGCTCTGGAAACACCATATATTTT. Translation gives CASGHSSGNTIYF.

The CDR3 DNA sequence: TGCGCCAGCAGCGTCGGGACGCGGGGCTATGGCTACACCTTC. Translated: CASSVGTRGYGYTF. The J gene is TRBJ1-2, the V gene TRBV5-1, with a weak D call TRBD1 (5 bases). This CDR3 has 14 amino acids. V was clipped by 4 bases and J by 4 bases, with 14 bases between them. Per the germline V gene, CDR1 is SGHRS and CDR2 is YFSETQ. Together with reference TRBV5-1 and TRBJ1-2, the CDR3 gives the full variable domain: KAGVTQTPRYLIKTRGQQVTLSCSPISGHRSVSWYQQTPGQGLQFLFEYFSETQRNKGNFPGRFSGRQFSNSRSEMNVSTLELGDSALYLCASSVGTRGYGYTFGSGTRLTVV.

The chain joins TRBV5-4 to TRBJ2-7; possible D gene TRBD1, 6 bases. Trimming cost V 2 bases and J 6 bases, with 18 bases left between them. The germline gives CDR1 SGHNT, CDR2 YYREEE (reference sequence). CDR3 size: 15 residues. CDR3 loop: CASSLGVTGLSEQYF. CDR3 bases: TGTGCCAGCAGCTTAGGAGTGACAGGTTTGTCCGAGCAGTACTTC.

The chain couples TRBV7-2 to TRBJ1-5, with D possibly matching TRBD1 (5 bases). Germline V gene lookup returns CDR1 SGHTA and CDR2 FQGNSA. V gave up 6 bases and J gave up 0 bases, with 15 bases separating them. The CDR3 length is 16 residues. As DNA, the CDR3 is TGTGCCAGCAGTAAAGGGGAGTATCATAGCAATCAGCCCCAGCATTTT. This codes for CASSKGEYHSNQPQHF.

The chain recombines TRBV5-1 with TRBJ2-1; 13 bases match TRBD2. In germline, CDR1 is SGHRS, CDR2 YFSETQ. The V gene end was trimmed by 6 bases and the J gene end by 8 bases; junction bases not matched to a gene: 11. CDR3 size: 16 residues. For the CDR3, the DNA is TGCGCCAGCACCTCCGGGGGACTAGCGGGGTCCCATGAGCAGTTCTTC. Translation gives CASTSGGLAGSHEQFF.

The genes are TRBV2 and TRBJ2-4; 10 bases line up with TRBD1. J lost 9 bases, V lost 6 bases, and 8 bases had no gene match. The CDR3 is 14 residues long. In germline, CDR1 is SNHLY, CDR2 FYNNEI. CDR3 DNA: TGTGCCAGCAGCATCCCGGGACAGGGGTTCATTCAGTACTTC. It translates to CASSIPGQGFIQYF.

This chain links TRBV18 with TRBJ2-1, with TRBD2 matching over 12 bases. CDR3 length: 16 residues. Unmatched junction bases numbered 10, after V lost 3 bases and J lost 10 bases. Germline CDR1 and CDR2: KGHSH and LQKENI. CDR3 nucleotides: TGTGCCAGCTCACCTCCTTCTAGCGGGGGGGCGAAGGAGCAGTTCTTC. This sequence encodes CASSPPSSGGAKEQFF.

The chain is built from TRBV27 and TRBJ2-7, with D tentatively TRBD1 (5 bases). The CDR3 is 12 residues long. CDR1 is MNHEY, CDR2 SMNVEV, per germline (reference sequence). Between the trimmed V and J ends, which lost 1 base and 6 bases, there was a span of 7 bases. This CDR3 is CASSLWGAEQYF. DNA of the CDR3: TGTGCCAGCAGTTTATGGGGCGCCGAGCAGTACTTC.

Only one count was recorded for this clone. The rearrangement uses TRBV7-9 and TRBJ2-3; 7 positions agree with TRBD1. Germline-derived CDR1 and CDR2 are SEHNR and FQNEAQ (reference sequence). V lost 3 bases to trimming and J lost 2 bases; unmatched junction nucleotides: 5. The length of the CDR3 is 15 residues. The CDR3, as DNA: TGTGCCAGCAGCTTTGGGACAGCCTTCACAGATACGCAGTATTTT. Protein: CASSFGTAFTDTQYF. The variable domain in full, completed from reference TRBV7-9 and TRBJ2-3, reads DTGVSQNPRHKITKRGQNVTFRCDPISEHNRLYWYRQTLGQGPEFLTYFQNEAQLEKSRLLSDRFSAERPKGSFSTLEIQRTEQGDSAMYLCASSFGTAFTDTQYFGPGTRLTVL.

CDR3 nucleotides: TGTGCCAGCAGCTTGGGCCATAGGACCCCAACGAACACCGGGGAGCTGTTTTTT. Residues: CASSLGHRTPTNTGELFF. The rearrangement joins TRBV5-4 to TRBJ2-2; no reliable D call. This CDR3 region has 18 residues. The V and J ends lost 0 bases and 0 bases respectively, with 15 bases between them. Germline loops: CDR1 SGHNT, CDR2 YYREEE (reference sequence).

CDR3 sequence (DNA): TGTGCCAGCTCGCCCGGGGCCCTTGAGCCCCAGCATTTT. Translated: CASSPGALEPQHF. This chain connects TRBV18 to TRBJ1-5, with D possibly being TRBD1 (5 bases). V lost 6 bases and J lost 8, with 14 bases in between. The CDR3 loop spans 13 amino acids. From germline, CDR1 is KGHSH and CDR2 LQKENI.

CDR3 protein: CASSLGMGKTEAFF. DNA for the CDR3: TGTGCCAGCAGCTTAGGGATGGGAAAAACTGAAGCTTTCTTT. This sequence joins TRBV7-9 and TRBJ1-1; D call uncertain. CDR1 and CDR2 from the germline V gene are SEHNR and FQNEAQ (reference sequence). V lost 1 base and J 5 bases, leaving 11 bases between the germline ends. The CDR3 has 14 residues.

The count of this clone is one. This sequence joins TRBV19 and TRBJ2-3; TRBD2 is a possible D gene (6 bases). The germline gives CDR1 LNHDA, CDR2 SQIVND (reference sequence). This CDR3 spans 16 amino acids. V shed 1 base and J shed 0 bases, with 11 bases lying between them. The CDR3 loop is CASSIGGTPSTDTQYF. For the CDR3, the DNA is TGTGCCAGTAGTATAGGCGGGACTCCCAGCACAGATACGCAGTATTTT.

V usage is TRBV11-3 and J usage is TRBJ2-5; 8 bases map to TRBD2. V trimming: 5 bases; J trimming: 5 bases; junction bases outside the gene matches: 13. Germline V gene lookup returns CDR1 SGHNT and CDR2 YENEEA. CDR3 size: 16 residues. The CDR3 here is CASSLSTGGALETQYF. CDR3 in DNA: TGTGCCAGCAGCCTTTCGACCGGGGGGGCCCTGGAGACCCAGTACTTC.

V gene TRBV6-6 combines with J gene TRBJ2-7; D is unresolved. Germline CDR1 and CDR2: MNHNY and SVGAGI (reference sequence). This CDR3 contains 13 residues. Trimming stripped 0 bases from V and 0 bases from J, with 3 bases between. DNA for the CDR3: TGTGCCAGCAGTTACTCCCCCTCCTACGAGCAGTACTTC. This translates into CASSYSPSYEQYF.

This clone was observed a few times. The chain couples TRBV14 to TRBJ2-3, with TRBD2 matching over 9 bases. CDR1 and CDR2 (germline): SGHDN, FVKESK. J lost 1 base, V lost 7 bases, and 9 bases had no gene match. CDR3 length equals 16 residues. CDR3 DNA: TGTGCCAGCACCGCACTAGCGGGCGGAGGCACAGATACGCAGTATTTT. Translated, it gives CASTALAGGGTDTQYF.

This sequence joins TRBV2 and TRBJ2-5; D possibly corresponds to TRBD2 (5 bases). In germline, CDR1 is SNHLY, CDR2 FYNNEI. The CDR3 runs to 13 residues. Trimming removed 9 bases at V and 5 bases at J, with 16 bases between. The CDR3 DNA sequence: TGTGCCAGTCAAAGCGGACTGAAGGAGACCCAGTACTTC. Its protein is CASQSGLKETQYF.

V usage is TRBV5-1 and J usage is TRBJ1-6; no definite D call. Germline V gene lookup returns CDR1 SGHRS and CDR2 YFSETQ. The CDR3 is 15 residues long. V lost 4 bases and J lost 0, with 8 bases in between. The CDR3 nucleotides are TGCGCCAGCAGCCGGTCCAGCTCCTATAATTCACCCCTCCACTTT. Translated, it gives CASSRSSSYNSPLHF.

V is TRBV6-4 and J is TRBJ2-3; D is undetermined. CDR3 length: 14 amino acids. Looked up from germline, CDR1 is MRHNA and CDR2 is SNTAGT. V dropped 4 bases and J dropped 6 bases, with 14 bases sitting between them. CDR3 protein: CASSALAAGDTQYF. The CDR3 DNA is TGTGCCAGCAGTGCCTTGGCCGCCGGGGATACGCAGTATTTT.

This clone has only one observation. CDR3 bases: TGCGCCAGCAGCGCCTTCCTCGGGACAGCTACCGGGGAGCTGTTTTTT. This translates into CASSAFLGTATGELFF. The V gene is TRBV5-1, the J gene TRBJ2-2; TRBD1 agrees at 7 bases. Germline V gives CDR1 SGHRS, CDR2 YFSETQ. CDR3 size: 16 residues. V shed 4 bases and J 5 bases; nucleotides not matched to a gene: 11.